The 18 T cell receptor beta chains below were found in one sample sequenced in a study of control samples from healthy donors and cancer patients. Profiling relied on immunoSEQ multiplex PCR, and the TCRdb table lists in-frame clones only, not all of them. The sample consists of 100,000 to 150,000 clones, about 90% of them appearing once. The source material was blood. These receptor sequences come from a man in his fifties or sixties in good health.

V gene TRBV10-2 combines with J gene TRBJ1-5; D is perhaps TRBD1 (6 bases). Germline-derived CDR1 and CDR2 are WSHSY and SAAADI. V lost 0 bases to trimming and J lost 7 bases, with 10 bases between them. CDR3 length: 14 amino acids. CDR3 nucleotide sequence: TGCGCCAGCAGTGAGTCTGGGGGCGGGCAGCCCCAGCATTTT. As protein: CASSESGGGQPQHF.

The chain couples TRBV11-2 to TRBJ2-2; 7 nucleotides agree with TRBD1. Germline values: CDR1 SGHAT, CDR2 FQNNGV. The V gene end was trimmed by 3 bases and the J gene end by 2 bases; junction bases not matched to a gene: 6. This CDR3 spans 16 amino acids. In DNA, the CDR3 is TGTGCCAGCAGCTTTTTCGGGACAGATAACACCGGGGAGCTGTTTTTT. Its protein product is CASSFFGTDNTGELFF.

V gene TRBV18 combines with J gene TRBJ2-2, with D unclear. The V end lost 3 bases, the J end lost 5 bases, and 10 bases lay between the germline ends. Looked up from germline, CDR1 is KGHSH and CDR2 is LQKENI. The CDR3 has 14 residues. The CDR3 spells CASSPTRETGELFF. The CDR3 DNA sequence: TGTGCCAGCTCACCTACAAGGGAAACCGGGGAGCTGTTTTTT.

In its sample, this clone was seen a few times. The rearrangement links TRBV3-1 (or the pseudogene TRBV3-2) to TRBJ2-2, with 7 positions matching TRBD2. The J segment lost 5 bases and the V segment lost 2 bases, leaving 5 bases of the junction unmatched. This CDR3 contains 15 residues. CDR1 is LGHDT and CDR2 is YNNKEL in the germline V gene (reference sequence). CDR3 sequence reads: CASSQRLAGTGELFF. DNA of the CDR3: TGTGCCAGCAGCCAACGACTAGCTGGGACCGGGGAGCTGTTTTTT.

This chain joins TRBV29-1 and TRBJ2-1; 9 bases agree with TRBD1. Per germline, CDR1 SQVTM and CDR2 ANQGSEA. With V trimmed by 6 bases and J by 5 bases, 5 bases remained unmatched. The CDR3 loop spans 13 amino acids. CDR3 residues: CSVARDRDNEQFF. For the CDR3, the DNA is TGCAGCGTCGCCCGGGACAGGGACAATGAGCAGTTCTTC.

The chain recombines TRBV9 with TRBJ2-2, with 7 bases identical to TRBD2. V shed 0 bases and J 5 bases; nucleotides not matched to a gene: 4. Germline lookup yields CDR1 SGDLS and CDR2 YYNGEE. This CDR3 contains 15 residues. The CDR3 loop is CASSVEGLQTGELFF. The CDR3 DNA sequence: TGTGCCAGCAGCGTAGAGGGACTACAAACCGGGGAGCTGTTTTTT.

The V gene is TRBV6-2 or TRBV6-3, the J gene TRBJ2-7, with 7 bases that match TRBD2. V shed 2 bases and J 5 bases; nucleotides not matched to a gene: 9. The CDR3 extends over 15 amino acids. CDR1 is MNHEY, CDR2 SVGEGT, per germline. The CDR3: CASSYTTTAGDEQYF. The DNA for the CDR3 is TGTGCCAGCAGTTACACCACGACTGCGGGGGACGAGCAGTACTTC.

This chain links TRBV5-1 with TRBJ1-5; D is ambiguous. The CDR3 runs to 14 residues. The V end lost 4 bases, the J end lost 0 bases, and 8 bases lay between the germline ends. Looked up from germline, CDR1 is SGHRS and CDR2 is YFSETQ. Written as DNA, the CDR3 is TGCGCCAGCAGCCCCGGCAATAGCAATCAGCCCCAGCATTTT. This gives the protein CASSPGNSNQPQHF.

In this sample, this clone turned up once. The CDR3 DNA reads as TGTGCCAGCAGCCGCGGCGAGAACACTGAAGCTTTCTTT. Translating gives CASSRGENTEAFF. The chain employs TRBV6-5 and TRBJ1-1, with no clear D. This CDR3 contains 13 residues. Trimming removed 6 bases at V and 1 base at J, with 9 bases between. Germline CDR1 and CDR2: MNHEY and SVGAGI.

The rearrangement links TRBV5-6 to TRBJ1-6, with D unclear. This CDR3 is built from 15 residues. Trimming left V 0 bases short and J 8 bases short, with 12 bases between. Germline assignment: CDR1 SGHDT and CDR2 YYEEEE. In DNA form, the CDR3 reads TGTGCCAGCAGCTTGGAGGTGGCAGGCGATTCACCCCTCCACTTT. Protein sequence: CASSLEVAGDSPLHF.

About this clone: This CDR3 is also generated by other DNA sequences in the sample. This chain connects TRBV19 to TRBJ1-6; TRBD1 matches 11 bases. This CDR3 spans 14 amino acids. J lost 6 bases, V lost 5 bases, and 0 bases had no gene match. CDR1 and CDR2 from the germline V gene are LNHDA and SQIVND (reference sequence). CDR3 protein: CASSGTGGNSPLHF. In DNA form, the CDR3 reads TGTGCCAGTAGTGGGACAGGGGGTAATTCACCCCTCCACTTT.

The chain is built from TRBV6-5 and TRBJ1-6; D remains ambiguous. The CDR3 runs 16 residues. The V end was cut by 0 bases, the J end by 4 bases, with 10 bases between. CDR1 and CDR2 from the germline V gene are MNHEY and SVGAGI. The CDR3 DNA is TGTGCCAGCAGTTACTCGATCTCCGGGTATAATTCACCCCTCCACTTT. Amino acids: CASSYSISGYNSPLHF.

This clone is medium-sized by share. This chain uses TRBV19 with TRBJ1-6; 9 bases are shared with TRBD1. The V gene end was trimmed by 3 bases and the J gene end by 0 bases; junction bases not matched to a gene: 3. Germline V CDR1 and CDR2: LNHDA, SQIVND (reference sequence). The CDR3 length is 17 residues. The CDR3, as DNA: TGTGCCAGTAGTATGGGACAGGGAAGCTCCTATAATTCACCCCTCCACTTT. Translated: CASSMGQGSSYNSPLHF.

The chain employs TRBV5-1 and TRBJ1-1; D ambiguous. Between the trimmed V and J ends, which lost 0 bases and 1 base, there was a span of 10 bases. Germline assignment: CDR1 SGHRS and CDR2 YFSETQ. CDR3 length: 15 residues. CDR3 in DNA: TGCGCCAGCAGCTTGGTCCCCACAACGAACACTGAAGCTTTCTTT. It codes for CASSLVPTTNTEAFF.

This rearrangement joins TRBV7-2 to TRBJ2-1; perhaps TRBD1 as D (5 bases). The CDR3 extends over 13 amino acids. Trimming pared 5 bases from V and 6 bases from J, leaving 11 bases between. Germline V gene data show CDR1 as SGHTA and CDR2 as FQGNSA. The CDR3 loop reads CASSLLQVNEQFF. The CDR3 region has the DNA TGTGCCAGCAGCCTACTACAGGTCAATGAGCAGTTCTTC.

This chain links TRBV18 with TRBJ1-1, with a tentative D call TRBD1 (6 bases). Trimming took 6 bases from V and 1 from J, leaving 15 bases between them. This CDR3 is 15 amino acids long. Looked up from germline, CDR1 is KGHSH and CDR2 is LQKENI. DNA for the CDR3: TGTGCCAGCTCCCAAGCCCGGGGGCAGAACACTGAAGCTTTCTTT. Protein product: CASSQARGQNTEAFF.

The gene calls are TRBV2 and TRBJ1-1; unclear D gene. This CDR3 is 13 amino acids long. Germline V CDR1 and CDR2: SNHLY, FYNNEI. V lost 3 bases to trimming and J lost 7 bases, with 12 bases between them. The CDR3 is CASSEEGLSEAFF. The CDR3 coding sequence is TGTGCCAGCAGTGAGGAGGGTTTGAGTGAAGCTTTCTTT.

This clone was seen only once. This sample also contains other DNA sequences that code for the same CDR3. The chain is built from TRBV19 and TRBJ1-2; tentative D call: TRBD1 (5 bases). From germline, CDR1 is LNHDA and CDR2 SQIVND (reference sequence). The length of the CDR3 is 14 residues. Trimming took off 2 bases at V and 3 bases at J, with 10 bases between the two ends. The CDR3 region is CASSIQGEDYGYTF. In DNA form, the CDR3 reads TGTGCCAGTAGTATACAAGGGGAGGACTATGGCTACACCTTC.